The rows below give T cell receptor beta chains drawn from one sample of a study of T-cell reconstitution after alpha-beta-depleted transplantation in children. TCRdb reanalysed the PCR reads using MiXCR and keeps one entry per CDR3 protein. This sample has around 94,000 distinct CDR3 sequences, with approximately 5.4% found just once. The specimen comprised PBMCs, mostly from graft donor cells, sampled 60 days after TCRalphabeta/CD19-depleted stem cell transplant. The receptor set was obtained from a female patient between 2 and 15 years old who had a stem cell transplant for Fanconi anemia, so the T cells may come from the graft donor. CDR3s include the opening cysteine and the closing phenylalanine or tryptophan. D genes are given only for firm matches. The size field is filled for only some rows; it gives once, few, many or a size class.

CDR3nt: TGTGCCAGCAGGGTCAGTAATCAGCCCCAGCATTTT; CDR3aa: CASRVSNQPQHF; v_gene: TRBV28; j_gene: TRBJ1-5; abundance: many; d_gene: -
CDR3nt: TGTGCCAGCAGCTTAAGGGGACTAGCGGGGGCCAACACCGGGGAGCTGTTTTTT; CDR3aa: CASSLRGLAGANTGELFF; v_gene: TRBV11-2; j_gene: TRBJ2-2; abundance: many; d_gene: TRBD2
CDR3nt: TGCAGTGCTAGACTAGCGGGAATCTACGAGCAGTACTTC; CDR3aa: CSARLAGIYEQYF; v_gene: TRBV20-1; j_gene: TRBJ2-7; abundance: many; d_gene: TRBD2
CDR3nt: TGTGCCAGCAGCCAAGATTATGGCCCAGATACGCAGTATTTT; CDR3aa: CASSQDYGPDTQYF; v_gene: TRBV4-2; j_gene: TRBJ2-3; abundance: few; d_gene: -
CDR3nt: TGCAGTGCTAGAGTTCCTGCAAGGGGGGGATTCTATGGCTACACCTTC; CDR3aa: CSARVPARGGFYGYTF; v_gene: TRBV20-1; j_gene: TRBJ1-2; abundance: few; d_gene: -
CDR3nt: TGTGCCAGCAGTGAAGAATTCGACAGGGGGTATGGCTACACCTTC; CDR3aa: CASSEEFDRGYGYTF; v_gene: TRBV6-1; j_gene: TRBJ1-2; abundance: many; d_gene: TRBD1
CDR3nt: TGTGCCAGCTCACCCCGGACAGGTCCGAACACTGAAGCTTTCTTT; CDR3aa: CASSPRTGPNTEAFF; v_gene: TRBV18; j_gene: TRBJ1-1; abundance: -; d_gene: TRBD1
CDR3nt: TGTGCCAGCAGCCAAGCTTGGATCTCTGGAAACACCATATATTTT; CDR3aa: CASSQAWISGNTIYF; v_gene: TRBV3-1; j_gene: TRBJ1-3; abundance: many; d_gene: -
CDR3nt: TGTGCCAGCACCCGGACAGGGCTCTCCTACGAGCAGTACTTC; CDR3aa: CASTRTGLSYEQYF; v_gene: TRBV7-9; j_gene: TRBJ2-7; abundance: many; d_gene: TRBD1
CDR3nt: TGCGCCAGCAGCCTACGACAGGCAGGGGGTGTTCCTACTTCCACAGATACGCAGTATTTT; CDR3aa: CASSLRQAGGVPTSTDTQYF; v_gene: TRBV4-1; j_gene: TRBJ2-3; abundance: -; d_gene: TRBD1
CDR3nt: TGTGCCAGCAGGCTACCGTGGGGGCCAGATACGCAGTATTTT; CDR3aa: CASRLPWGPDTQYF; v_gene: TRBV6-2/TRBV6-3; j_gene: TRBJ2-3; abundance: many; d_gene: -
CDR3nt: TGTGCCAGCTCACCAAGTCGCGTGGCCACTGAAGCTTTCTTT; CDR3aa: CASSPSRVATEAFF; v_gene: TRBV18; j_gene: TRBJ1-1; abundance: many; d_gene: -
CDR3nt: TGTGCCAGCAGCTCCGCCGGGCCTACCCAGTACTTC; CDR3aa: CASSSAGPTQYF; v_gene: TRBV11-2; j_gene: TRBJ2-5; abundance: many; d_gene: -
CDR3nt: TGTGCCAGCAGTTTTCTAGCGGGAGCAGGCTACAATGAGCAGTTCTTC; CDR3aa: CASSFLAGAGYNEQFF; v_gene: TRBV12-3/TRBV12-4; j_gene: TRBJ2-1; abundance: many; d_gene: TRBD2
CDR3nt: TGTGCCAGCAGTTCCTCACTTAGCACAGATACGCAGTATTTT; CDR3aa: CASSSSLSTDTQYF; v_gene: TRBV12-3/TRBV12-4; j_gene: TRBJ2-3; abundance: many; d_gene: -
CDR3nt: TGTGCCAGCAGCCAAAGCAAGCGGGGAAGAAACAATGAGCAGTTCTTC; CDR3aa: CASSQSKRGRNNEQFF; v_gene: TRBV4-2; j_gene: TRBJ2-1; abundance: many; d_gene: TRBD2
CDR3nt: TGTGCCAGCAGTTTAGTTGGCAGGGATCAGCCCCAGCATTTT; CDR3aa: CASSLVGRDQPQHF; v_gene: TRBV27; j_gene: TRBJ1-5; abundance: few; d_gene: -
CDR3nt: TGTGCCAGCAGCTTACGACAGGGCGGTTCACCCCTCCACTTT; CDR3aa: CASSLRQGGSPLHF; v_gene: TRBV7-9; j_gene: TRBJ1-6; abundance: -; d_gene: TRBD1
CDR3nt: TGTGCCAGCAGCCCCACGGACAGGTACACAGATACGCAGTATTTT; CDR3aa: CASSPTDRYTDTQYF; v_gene: TRBV7-9; j_gene: TRBJ2-3; abundance: many; d_gene: TRBD1
CDR3nt: TGTGCCAGCAGCTTCCATAGCGGCCCCTACGAGCAGTACTTC; CDR3aa: CASSFHSGPYEQYF; v_gene: TRBV7-2; j_gene: TRBJ2-7; abundance: many; d_gene: -
CDR3nt: TGTGCCAGCAGCCGAACTAGCGGAACTACCTACGAGCAGTACTTC; CDR3aa: CASSRTSGTTYEQYF; v_gene: TRBV14; j_gene: TRBJ2-7; abundance: many; d_gene: TRBD2
CDR3nt: TGTGCCAGCAGCCAAGACGGGTTCGGACAGGGAATCTACACTGAAGCTTTCTTT; CDR3aa: CASSQDGFGQGIYTEAFF; v_gene: TRBV3-1; j_gene: TRBJ1-1; abundance: -; d_gene: TRBD1
CDR3nt: TGCAGCGTTGCCCCTAGCGGACACAATGAGCAGTTCTTC; CDR3aa: CSVAPSGHNEQFF; v_gene: TRBV29-1; j_gene: TRBJ2-1; abundance: many; d_gene: TRBD2
CDR3nt: TGTGCCAGCAGCTTACCGACAGGGCCCCATGGCTACACCTTC; CDR3aa: CASSLPTGPHGYTF; v_gene: TRBV7-9; j_gene: TRBJ1-2; abundance: -; d_gene: TRBD1
CDR3nt: TGTGCCAGCAGCCAAGAATGGGCCACTCGACGCCGGGTTCAAGAGACCCAGTACTTC; CDR3aa: CASSQEWATRRRVQETQYF; v_gene: TRBV4-2; j_gene: TRBJ2-5; abundance: many; d_gene: -
CDR3nt: TGCGCCAGCCGTTCCGGGACAGGGCTCGAGACCCAGTACTTC; CDR3aa: CASRSGTGLETQYF; v_gene: TRBV5-1; j_gene: TRBJ2-5; abundance: few; d_gene: TRBD1
CDR3nt: TGTGCCAGCAGCCCCGGACGGTTTAATGAAAAACTGTTTTTT; CDR3aa: CASSPGRFNEKLFF; v_gene: TRBV7-8; j_gene: TRBJ1-4; abundance: many; d_gene: -
CDR3nt: TGCGCCAGCAGCTTCGCAGGGGGCGATGGCTACACCTTC; CDR3aa: CASSFAGGDGYTF; v_gene: TRBV5-1; j_gene: TRBJ1-2; abundance: -; d_gene: TRBD1
CDR3nt: TGCAGCGTTGGGACAGGGGGAAACACCATATATTTT; CDR3aa: CSVGTGGNTIYF; v_gene: TRBV29-1; j_gene: TRBJ1-3; abundance: many; d_gene: TRBD1
CDR3nt: TGTGCCAGCAGTTACCAGGGAAGCTCCTACAATGAGCAGTTCTTC; CDR3aa: CASSYQGSSYNEQFF; v_gene: TRBV6-5; j_gene: TRBJ2-1; abundance: -; d_gene: -
CDR3nt: TGTGCCAGCAGTTTAAGGGTAGGGTCAATGAACACTGAAGCTTTCTTT; CDR3aa: CASSLRVGSMNTEAFF; v_gene: TRBV28; j_gene: TRBJ1-1; abundance: few; d_gene: -
CDR3nt: TGTGCCAGCAGCCGAACTCGAGCGACCGGGGAGCTGTTTTTT; CDR3aa: CASSRTRATGELFF; v_gene: TRBV4-2; j_gene: TRBJ2-2; abundance: many; d_gene: -
CDR3nt: TGCGCCAGCAGCTTGACTCCGTGGAGACAGGTAGACACTGAAGCTTTCTTT; CDR3aa: CASSLTPWRQVDTEAFF; v_gene: TRBV5-1; j_gene: TRBJ1-1; abundance: few; d_gene: -
CDR3nt: TGCGCCAGCAGCTTGCCTCGACAGGGTCTCTCCTACGAGCAGTACTTC; CDR3aa: CASSLPRQGLSYEQYF; v_gene: TRBV5-1; j_gene: TRBJ2-7; abundance: -; d_gene: TRBD1
CDR3nt: TGTGCCAGCAGCGTTACCGGGACAGTTGGCTACACCTTC; CDR3aa: CASSVTGTVGYTF; v_gene: TRBV7-3; j_gene: TRBJ1-2; abundance: many; d_gene: TRBD1
CDR3nt: TGCAGTGCTAGAGTCGGGACAATCTACGAGCAGTACTTC; CDR3aa: CSARVGTIYEQYF; v_gene: TRBV20-1; j_gene: TRBJ2-7; abundance: many; d_gene: -
CDR3nt: TGTGCCAGCAGCAGTGACAGGGTTGACGAAAAACTGTTTTTT; CDR3aa: CASSSDRVDEKLFF; v_gene: TRBV7-2; j_gene: TRBJ1-4; abundance: many; d_gene: TRBD1
CDR3nt: TGCGCCAGCAGCTTGGACAGTAACTATGGCTACACCTTC; CDR3aa: CASSLDSNYGYTF; v_gene: TRBV5-1; j_gene: TRBJ1-2; abundance: many; d_gene: -
CDR3nt: TGCAGTGCTAGCCCAGGACAGAACTATGGCTACACCTTC; CDR3aa: CSASPGQNYGYTF; v_gene: TRBV20-1; j_gene: TRBJ1-2; abundance: few; d_gene: -
CDR3nt: TGTGCCAGCAACGCCTGGGACAGCCTTCAGATCTCTGGAAACACCATATATTTT; CDR3aa: CASNAWDSLQISGNTIYF; v_gene: TRBV12-3/TRBV12-4; j_gene: TRBJ1-3; abundance: few; d_gene: TRBD1
CDR3nt: TGTGCCAGCGGGACTAGCGGGGCCTCAGATACGCAGTATTTT; CDR3aa: CASGTSGASDTQYF; v_gene: TRBV9; j_gene: TRBJ2-3; abundance: many; d_gene: TRBD2
CDR3nt: TGTGCCAGTGACGATGGCGGGAGGGCCGAAGGTGAGCAGTTCTTC; CDR3aa: CASDDGGRAEGEQFF; v_gene: TRBV12-3/TRBV12-4; j_gene: TRBJ2-1; abundance: many; d_gene: TRBD2
CDR3nt: TGCGCCAGCAGCCAAGATAAGCCTAGCGGGAGTTGGTATGAGCAGTTCTTC; CDR3aa: CASSQDKPSGSWYEQFF; v_gene: TRBV4-1; j_gene: TRBJ2-1; abundance: -; d_gene: TRBD2
CDR3nt: TGCGCCAGCAGCCTGGAGGCAGGGACAGGGGTGAACACTGAAGCTTTCTTT; CDR3aa: CASSLEAGTGVNTEAFF; v_gene: TRBV5-1; j_gene: TRBJ1-1; abundance: few; d_gene: TRBD1
CDR3nt: TGTGCCAGCAGCGTGGCTACCGCCCCCTACGAGCAGTACTTC; CDR3aa: CASSVATAPYEQYF; v_gene: TRBV5-5; j_gene: TRBJ2-7; abundance: -; d_gene: -
CDR3nt: TGTGCCAGCAGCCTTCCGACTAGCGGGATAAACAATGAGCAGTTCTTC; CDR3aa: CASSLPTSGINNEQFF; v_gene: TRBV13; j_gene: TRBJ2-1; abundance: many; d_gene: TRBD2
CDR3nt: TGCAGTGCTAGGGAAACAGGGGTCTATGGCTACACCTTC; CDR3aa: CSARETGVYGYTF; v_gene: TRBV20-1; j_gene: TRBJ1-2; abundance: few; d_gene: TRBD1
CDR3nt: TGCGCCAGCAGCCCTGGACAGGCCTCGCGATTGAGCACTGAAGCTTTCTTT; CDR3aa: CASSPGQASRLSTEAFF; v_gene: TRBV5-1; j_gene: TRBJ1-1; abundance: many; d_gene: TRBD1